This T cell receptor (beta chain) was identified during a study of molecular identifiers for immune sequencing clone quantification. V shed 5 bases, J shed 3 bases, and the junction held 3 bases outside the gene matches. The CDR3 has 14 residues. Germline assignment: CDR1 MNHEY and CDR2 SVGAGI. This clonotype was recorded at least ten times. TCRdb fed the PCR reads into MiXCR, producing one record per CDR3 protein. The sample holds 300,000 to 350,000 distinct CDR3 sequences; 20% to 25% are singletons and the top ten take roughly 0.8%. The clonotype comes from a human donor in good health. Some libraries in this study had Jurkat cell RNA spiked in. Sequencing was carried out using naive CD8+ T cells from blood, with Jurkat cell RNA spiked in. Subset here: FACS-sorted CD8+CD4-CCR7+CD45RA+ naive T cells. The chain is built from TRBV6-5 and TRBJ2-3, with 9 bases fitting TRBD1. This chain's CDR3 is CASSAGTGTDTQYF. The CDR3 DNA is TGTGCCAGCAGTGCCGGGACAGGGACAGATACGCAGTATTTT.